The 21 T cell receptor beta chains reported below all come from one sample, sequenced in a study of T cell responses to AZD1222 COVID-19 vaccine. Some clones are missing from TCRdb's copy, which holds only in-frame ones; the method was immunoSEQ multiplex PCR. Here the sample spans under 200,000 clones, approximately 90% being singletons. The material sequenced was peripheral blood, taken 28 days after the second dose of the MenACWY control vaccine. The receptors stem from an adult who received the MenACWY meningococcal vaccine as a control.

This chain connects TRBV15 to TRBJ1-2, with no clear D. Trimming stripped 0 bases from V and 2 bases from J, with 7 bases between. Germline V gives CDR1 LNHNV, CDR2 YYDKDF (reference sequence). The CDR3 runs 14 residues. The CDR3 sequence: CATSRERQNYGYTF. In DNA form, the CDR3 reads TGTGCCACCAGCAGAGAGCGGCAGAACTATGGCTACACCTTC.

The chain is built from TRBV9 and TRBJ2-3, with D possibly matching TRBD1 (5 bases). The V and J ends lost 3 bases and 0 bases respectively, with 14 bases between them. Germline loops: CDR1 SGDLS, CDR2 YYNGEE. The CDR3 has 16 residues. The CDR3 nucleotides read TGTGCCAGCAGCGGGCTGCAGGGAATAAGCACAGATACGCAGTATTTT. This gives the protein CASSGLQGISTDTQYF.

This chain connects TRBV11-3 to TRBJ2-1; TRBD2 matches 8 bases. J gave up 6 bases and V 5 bases, and 3 bases lay outside the gene matches. From germline, CDR1 is SGHNT and CDR2 YENEEA. The CDR3 runs to 13 residues. CDR3 DNA: TGTGCCAGCAGCCTACTAGCGGTCAATGAGCAGTTCTTC. It yields the protein CASSLLAVNEQFF.

This chain joins TRBV6-5 and TRBJ1-4; no clear D. V lost 0 bases to trimming and J lost 4 bases, with 6 bases between them. The CDR3 has 14 residues. In germline, CDR1 is MNHEY, CDR2 SVGAGI. CDR3 nucleotides: TGTGCCAGCAGTTACTCGAGGATTAATGAAAAACTGTTTTTT. Protein: CASSYSRINEKLFF.

V and J are TRBV7-3 and TRBJ2-1, with 8 bases lining up with TRBD1. Germline CDR1 reads SGHTA; CDR2 reads FQGTGA. CDR3 length: 17 amino acids. V shed 1 base and J 3 bases; nucleotides not matched to a gene: 8. CDR3: CASSLNPDRVSYNEQFF. CDR3 sequence (DNA): TGTGCCAGCAGCTTAAACCCGGACAGGGTGAGCTACAATGAGCAGTTCTTC.

This chain links TRBV7-3 with TRBJ1-1; the D is unclear. Germline CDR1 SGHTA, CDR2 FQGTGA. With 3 bases removed from V and 4 bases from J, the gap between germline ends came to 9 bases. The CDR3 extends over 13 amino acids. CDR3 protein: CASSLWTTTEAFF. In DNA, the CDR3 is TGTGCCAGCAGCTTGTGGACGACCACTGAAGCTTTCTTT.

V usage is TRBV6-5 and J usage is TRBJ2-2; D remains unclear. CDR1 MNHEY and CDR2 SVGAGI come from the germline V gene. The CDR3 length is 13 residues. CDR3: CGGRVLNTGELFF. The CDR3 coding sequence is TGTGGCGGTCGGGTATTAAACACCGGGGAGCTGTTTTTT.

The rearrangement joins TRBV4-3 to TRBJ1-2; D not certain. The length of the CDR3 is 15 residues. The ends were cut back, 3 bases at V and 1 base at J, with 12 bases in the middle. Germline V lookup: CDR1 LGHNA, CDR2 YSLEER. CDR3 region: CASSQHPGGNYGYTF. The CDR3 DNA follows: TGCGCCAGCAGCCAGCACCCGGGAGGTAACTATGGCTACACCTTC.

The J gene is TRBJ1-2, the V gene TRBV5-6; D unresolved. The CDR3 runs 14 residues. The V and J ends lost 4 bases and 4 bases respectively, with 14 bases between them. Germline-derived CDR1 and CDR2 are SGHDT and YYEEEE. CDR3 residues: CASSPTRHLYGYTF. The CDR3 DNA reads as TGTGCCAGCAGCCCGACAAGACACCTCTATGGCTACACCTTC.

The chain links TRBV7-9 to TRBJ2-2; D is ambiguous. Germline V gene lookup returns CDR1 SEHNR and CDR2 FQNEAQ (reference sequence). V lost 3 bases to trimming and J lost 5 bases, with 4 bases between them. The CDR3 has 12 residues. This CDR3 is CASSFTTGELFF. CDR3 sequence (DNA): TGTGCCAGCAGCTTCACAACCGGGGAGCTGTTTTTT.

This rearrangement joins TRBV11-3 to TRBJ1-1, with D possibly matching TRBD1 (5 bases). This CDR3 region has 13 residues. Germline CDR1 SGHNT, CDR2 YENEEA. V dropped 1 base and J dropped 11 bases, with 14 bases sitting between them. In nucleotides, the CDR3 is TGTGCCAGCAGCTTAGTAGGGGTAGTCTGGGCTTTCTTT. It translates to CASSLVGVVWAFF.

This clone was recorded a few times. The chain is built from TRBV18 and TRBJ2-7; TRBD2 agrees at 7 bases. V gave up 3 bases and J gave up 0 bases; unmatched junction bases: 14. Germline V gives CDR1 KGHSH, CDR2 LQKENI. This CDR3 spans 18 amino acids. This CDR3 reads CASSPRRGGVPHSYEQYF. CDR3 nucleotide sequence: TGTGCCAGCTCACCGCGGAGGGGAGGGGTCCCACACTCCTACGAGCAGTACTTC.

The J gene is TRBJ2-5, the V gene TRBV5-1, with a tentative D call TRBD2 (6 bases). This CDR3 region has 14 residues. Trimming took off 4 bases at V and 5 bases at J, with 15 bases between the two ends. Germline V CDR1 and CDR2: SGHRS, YFSETQ. CDR3 nucleotides: TGCGCCAGCAGCACCCGTGGGGGGAGGGAGACCCAGTACTTC. It translates to CASSTRGGRETQYF. The full variable domain, its missing parts supplied by reference TRBV5-1 and TRBJ2-5, is KAGVTQTPRYLIKTRGQQVTLSCSPISGHRSVSWYQQTPGQGLQFLFEYFSETQRNKGNFPGRFSGRQFSNSRSEMNVSTLELGDSALYLCASSTRGGRETQYFGPGTRLLVL.

The genes are TRBV5-1 and TRBJ2-1, with D tentatively TRBD2 (5 bases). The V gene lost 0 bases and the J gene lost 4 bases, with 5 bases spanning the gap. CDR1 SGHRS and CDR2 YFSETQ come from the germline V gene. The length of the CDR3 is 13 residues. CDR3 in amino acids: CASSLGTYNEQFF. In DNA form, the CDR3 reads TGCGCCAGCAGCTTGGGGACTTACAATGAGCAGTTCTTC.

The chain employs TRBV6-2 or TRBV6-3 and TRBJ1-5; no clear D. The V gene lost 2 bases and the J gene lost 4 bases, with 12 bases spanning the gap. The CDR3 spans 15 residues. Germline CDR1 is MNHEY and CDR2 is SVGEGT. CDR3 residues: CASSYVGRWNQPQHF. The CDR3 region has the DNA TGTGCCAGCAGTTACGTAGGGAGGTGGAATCAGCCCCAGCATTTT.

The CDR3 reads CASSLTGERRENTEAFF. The CDR3 DNA reads as TGTGCCAGCAGCTTGACAGGGGAAAGAAGGGAGAACACTGAAGCTTTCTTT. The rearrangement uses TRBV7-2 and TRBJ1-1; 8 nucleotides match TRBD1. From germline, CDR1 is SGHTA and CDR2 FQGNSA. With 3 bases clipped from V and 1 base from J, the junction kept 10 bases outside the gene matches. This CDR3 is 17 amino acids long.

The rearrangement links TRBV21-1 to TRBJ2-1; the table calls TRBD1, which could not be checked here. TRBV21-1 is annotated as a pseudogene. This CDR3 contains 16 residues. The CDR3 region has the DNA TGTGCCAGCAGCAAAGTCTTCAGTCCCCCATACAATGAGCAGTTCTTC. Its protein is CASSKVFSPPYNEQFF.

This rearrangement joins TRBV28 to TRBJ1-4; D is ambiguous. V lost 3 bases and J 0 bases, leaving 11 bases between the germline ends. The CDR3 loop spans 16 amino acids. Germline loops: CDR1 MDHEN, CDR2 SYDVKM. This CDR3 is CASSLWRVTTNEKLFF. In nucleotides, the CDR3 is TGTGCCAGCAGTTTGTGGAGGGTGACAACTAATGAAAAACTGTTTTTT.

CDR3 sequence reads: CASSLSDPRVIGYTF. The CDR3 DNA reads TGCGCCAGCAGCTTGTCGGATCCCAGGGTTATTGGCTACACCTTC. V gene TRBV5-1 combines with J gene TRBJ1-2, with a possible D match to TRBD1 (5 bases). Germline CDR1 is SGHRS and CDR2 is YFSETQ. The length of the CDR3 is 15 residues. With 1 base removed from V and 7 bases from J, the gap between germline ends came to 17 bases.

The rearrangement joins TRBV2 to TRBJ2-7; the D gene is possibly TRBD1 (10 bases). Looked up from germline, CDR1 is SNHLY and CDR2 is FYNNEI. This CDR3 spans 20 amino acids. V lost 3 bases, J lost 4 bases, and 31 bases lay in between. The CDR3 loop reads CASSDPDRGFDWAGGYEQYF. The CDR3 DNA reads as TGTGCCAGCAGTGACCCGGACAGGGGGTTTGATTGGGCGGGAGGGTACGAGCAGTACTTC.

The chain is built from TRBV5-1 and TRBJ1-4; D is uncertain. Deletions cut 0 bases from V and 0 bases from J, with 9 bases between. Germline V CDR1 and CDR2: SGHRS, YFSETQ. The CDR3 runs 16 residues. The CDR3 region is CASSLGRVATNEKLFF. The CDR3 region has the DNA TGCGCCAGCAGCTTGGGTCGTGTTGCAACTAATGAAAAACTGTTTTTT.